This T cell receptor (beta chain) was captured by sequencing in a study of blood T cell repertoires in COVID-19. Each recovered donor of Cohort 3 presented with two negative PCRs, clearance, or symptom resolution. Using immunoSEQ multiplex PCR, the repertoire was profiled, and TCRdb retains in-frame clones only, with some absent. The data show 200,000 or so clones, around 90% seen once. The sample comprised PBMCs or T cells enriched from blood (not recorded which). The receptor was isolated from a woman aged 18-29 years who had recovered from COVID-19.

The CDR3 bases are TGTGCCAGCAGCCAAGAGGCGGGTAAGAATGAGCAGTTCTTC. The encoded protein is CASSQEAGKNEQFF. The chain carries TRBV3-1 (or the pseudogene TRBV3-2) and TRBJ2-1; tentative D call: TRBD2 (5 bases). The CDR3 is 14 amino acids. Germline loops: CDR1 LGHDT, CDR2 YNNKEL (reference sequence). The V gene lost 0 bases and the J gene lost 7 bases, with 10 bases spanning the gap.